These T cell receptor beta chains were read from a single sample in a study of OX40 agonist ivuxolimab in advanced cancers. TCRdb's copy holds only in-frame clones and misses some; the assay was immunoSEQ multiplex PCR. The sample has about 74,000 clones; about 79% are singletons. The specimen was CD4+ or CD8+ T cells sorted from blood, collected in a trial of the OX40 agonist ivuxolimab. All receptors derive from an adult with an advanced solid tumor such as melanoma, head and neck, liver or kidney cancer. Each CDR3 is given with its conserved first and last residue. The order of the fields is CDR3 protein, CDR3 DNA, CDR3 length, clone size, V gene, J gene, D gene. The D gene is left open where the match is weak. A clone size is listed for some rows: how often the clone was seen (once, few, many), or a class if it is expanded.

CDR3aa: CASIYRGLDEAFF
CDR3nt: TGTGCCAGTATCTACAGGGGACTAGATGAAGCTTTCTTT
len: 13
abundance: few
v_gene: TRBV19
j_gene: TRBJ1-1
d_gene: TRBD1

CDR3aa: CATSGGENNYGYTF
CDR3nt: TGTGCCACCAGCGGGGGGGAAAATAACTATGGCTACACCTTC
len: 14
abundance: NA
v_gene: TRBV15
j_gene: TRBJ1-2
d_gene: NA

CDR3aa: CASSLTGARTEAFF
CDR3nt: TGTGCCAGCAGCCTGACAGGGGCTAGGACTGAAGCTTTCTTT
len: 14
abundance: NA
v_gene: TRBV6-1
j_gene: TRBJ1-1
d_gene: TRBD1

CDR3aa: CASSELAGNNEQFF
CDR3nt: TGTGCCAGCAGTGAACTAGCGGGAAACAATGAGCAGTTCTTC
len: 14
abundance: NA
v_gene: TRBV6-4
j_gene: TRBJ2-1
d_gene: TRBD2

CDR3aa: CASSQLGQGNSPLHF
CDR3nt: TGCGCCAGCAGCCAACTTGGACAGGGCAATTCACCCCTCCACTTT
len: 15
abundance: NA
v_gene: TRBV4-3
j_gene: TRBJ1-6
d_gene: TRBD1

CDR3aa: CASSDSLYSPLHF
CDR3nt: TGTGCCAGCAGTGACTCGCTTTATTCACCCCTCCACTTT
len: 13
abundance: NA
v_gene: TRBV6-4
j_gene: TRBJ1-6
d_gene: NA

CDR3aa: CASSDPGRETQYF
CDR3nt: TGTGCTAGCAGCGATCCAGGGAGGGAGACCCAGTACTTC
len: 13
abundance: NA
v_gene: TRBV7-7
j_gene: TRBJ2-5
d_gene: NA

CDR3aa: CASSPQGDGELFF
CDR3nt: TGTGCCAGCAGCCCCCAGGGTGACGGGGAGCTGTTTTTT
len: 13
abundance: once
v_gene: TRBV7-2
j_gene: TRBJ2-2
d_gene: NA

CDR3aa: CASSEGDYGYTF
CDR3nt: TGTGCCAGCAGCGAGGGGGACTATGGCTACACCTTC
len: 12
abundance: NA
v_gene: TRBV6-1
j_gene: TRBJ1-2
d_gene: NA

CDR3aa: CSVSDGDNEQFF
CDR3nt: TGCAGCGTTAGCGACGGGGACAATGAGCAGTTCTTC
len: 12
abundance: NA
v_gene: TRBV29-1
j_gene: TRBJ2-1
d_gene: NA

CDR3aa: CSVGIDSNQPQHF
CDR3nt: TGCAGCGTTGGCATAGATAGCAATCAGCCCCAGCATTTT
len: 13
abundance: NA
v_gene: TRBV29-1
j_gene: TRBJ1-5
d_gene: NA

CDR3aa: CASSKVGRRVNEQFF
CDR3nt: TGTGCCAGCAGCAAAGTGGGCCGCCGGGTGAATGAGCAGTTCTTC
len: 15
abundance: NA
v_gene: TRBV21-1
j_gene: TRBJ2-1
d_gene: NA

CDR3aa: CASSLWTGQETQYF
CDR3nt: TGTGCCAGCAGTTTATGGACAGGTCAAGAGACCCAGTACTTC
len: 14
abundance: NA
v_gene: TRBV27
j_gene: TRBJ2-5
d_gene: TRBD1